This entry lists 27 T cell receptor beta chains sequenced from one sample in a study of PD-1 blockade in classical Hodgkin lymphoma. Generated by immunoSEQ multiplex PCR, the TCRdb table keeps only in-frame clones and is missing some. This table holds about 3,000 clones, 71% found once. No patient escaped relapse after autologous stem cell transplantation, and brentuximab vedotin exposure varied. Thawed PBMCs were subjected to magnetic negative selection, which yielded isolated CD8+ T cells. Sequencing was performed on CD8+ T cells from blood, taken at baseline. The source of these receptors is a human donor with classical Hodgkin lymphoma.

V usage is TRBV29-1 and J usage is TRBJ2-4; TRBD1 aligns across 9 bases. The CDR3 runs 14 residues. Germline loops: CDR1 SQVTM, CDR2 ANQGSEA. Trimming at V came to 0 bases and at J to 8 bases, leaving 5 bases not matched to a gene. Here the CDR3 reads CSVEEADRGDIQYF. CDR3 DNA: TGCAGCGTTGAAGAAGCCGACAGGGGGGACATTCAGTACTTC.

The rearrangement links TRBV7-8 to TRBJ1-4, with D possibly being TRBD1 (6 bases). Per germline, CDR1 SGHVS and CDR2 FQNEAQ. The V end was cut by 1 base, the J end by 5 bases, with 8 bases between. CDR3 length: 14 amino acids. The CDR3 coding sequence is TGTGCCAGCAGCTTAGGTCAGGGGAATGAAAAACTGTTTTTT. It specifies CASSLGQGNEKLFF.

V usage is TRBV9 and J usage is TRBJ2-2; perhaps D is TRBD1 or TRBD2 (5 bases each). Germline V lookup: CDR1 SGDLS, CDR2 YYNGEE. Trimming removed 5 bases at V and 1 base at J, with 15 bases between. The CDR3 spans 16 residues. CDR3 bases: TGTGCCAGCAGTGCGAAGGGACCCGGGAACACCGGGGAGCTGTTTTTT. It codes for CASSAKGPGNTGELFF.

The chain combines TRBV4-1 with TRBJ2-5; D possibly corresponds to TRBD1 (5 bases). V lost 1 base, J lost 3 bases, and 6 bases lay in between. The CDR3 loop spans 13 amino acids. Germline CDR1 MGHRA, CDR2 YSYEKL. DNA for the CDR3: TGCGCCAGCAGCCAAGGGGGCGAAGAGACCCAGTACTTC. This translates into CASSQGGEETQYF.

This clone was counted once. CDR3 bases: TGTGCCAGCAGTGAATTTCGGGGGCGACGAGGGACTGAAGCTTTCTTT. Protein product: CASSEFRGRRGTEAFF. The V and J genes are TRBV25-1 and TRBJ1-1, with a possible D match to TRBD1 (6 bases). The germline V gene has CDR1 MGHDK and CDR2 SYGVNS. The V end lost 1 base, the J end lost 5 bases, and 17 bases lay between the germline ends. The CDR3 extends over 16 amino acids.

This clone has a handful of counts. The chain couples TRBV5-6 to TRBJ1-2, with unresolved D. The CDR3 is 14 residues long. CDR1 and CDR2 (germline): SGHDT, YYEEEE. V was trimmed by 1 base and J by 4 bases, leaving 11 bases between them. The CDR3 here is CASSLLEGIYGYTF. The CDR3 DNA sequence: TGTGCCAGCAGCTTGCTCGAAGGAATCTATGGCTACACCTTC.

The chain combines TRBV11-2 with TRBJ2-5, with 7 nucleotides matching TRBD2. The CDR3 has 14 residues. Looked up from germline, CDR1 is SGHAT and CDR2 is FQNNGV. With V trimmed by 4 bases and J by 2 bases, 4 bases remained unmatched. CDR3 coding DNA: TGTGCCAGCAGCTCCTGGGGAGGGCAAGAGACCCAGTACTTC. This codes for CASSSWGGQETQYF.

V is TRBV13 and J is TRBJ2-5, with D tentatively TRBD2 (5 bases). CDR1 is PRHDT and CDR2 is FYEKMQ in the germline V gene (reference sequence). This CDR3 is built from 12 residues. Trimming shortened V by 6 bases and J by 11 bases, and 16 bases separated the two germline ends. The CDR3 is CASSKGGLEQYF. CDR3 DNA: TGTGCCAGCAGTAAAGGAGGTCTGGAGCAGTACTTC.

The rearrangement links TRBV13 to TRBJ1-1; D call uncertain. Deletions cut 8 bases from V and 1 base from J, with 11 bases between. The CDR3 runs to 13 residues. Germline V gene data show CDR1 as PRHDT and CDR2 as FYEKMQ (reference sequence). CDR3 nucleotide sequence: TGTGCCAGCCGCGTCGTGGGGAACACTGAAGCTTTCTTT. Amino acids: CASRVVGNTEAFF.

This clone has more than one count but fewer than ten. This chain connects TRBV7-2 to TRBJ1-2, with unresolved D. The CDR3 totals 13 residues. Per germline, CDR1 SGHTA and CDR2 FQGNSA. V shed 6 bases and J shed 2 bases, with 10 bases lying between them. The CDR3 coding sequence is TGTGCCAGCAGTCCCGACACCAACTATGGCTACACCTTC. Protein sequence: CASSPDTNYGYTF.

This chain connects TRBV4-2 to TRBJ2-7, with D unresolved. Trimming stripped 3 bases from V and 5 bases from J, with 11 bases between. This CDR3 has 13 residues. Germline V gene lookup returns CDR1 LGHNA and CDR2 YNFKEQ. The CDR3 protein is CASSHTVAHEQYF. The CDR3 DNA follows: TGTGCCAGCAGCCATACCGTCGCCCACGAGCAGTACTTC.

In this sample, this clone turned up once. CDR3 in DNA: TGTGCCAGCAGCTTATCTAGCGGTAACTACAATGAGCAGTTCTTC. Translation gives CASSLSSGNYNEQFF. This chain connects TRBV7-2 to TRBJ2-1; 7 nucleotides line up with TRBD2. Losses at the gene ends were 2 bases for V and 3 bases for J; bases not matched to a gene: 4. CDR3 length: 15 residues. Looked up from germline, CDR1 is SGHTA and CDR2 is FQGNSA.

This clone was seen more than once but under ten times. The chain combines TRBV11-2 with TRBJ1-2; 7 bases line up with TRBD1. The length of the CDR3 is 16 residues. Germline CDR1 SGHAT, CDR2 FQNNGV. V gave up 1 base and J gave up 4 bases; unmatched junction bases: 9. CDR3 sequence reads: CASSLAPGTDFYGYTF. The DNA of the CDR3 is TGTGCCAGCAGCTTAGCCCCCGGGACAGATTTCTATGGCTACACCTTC.

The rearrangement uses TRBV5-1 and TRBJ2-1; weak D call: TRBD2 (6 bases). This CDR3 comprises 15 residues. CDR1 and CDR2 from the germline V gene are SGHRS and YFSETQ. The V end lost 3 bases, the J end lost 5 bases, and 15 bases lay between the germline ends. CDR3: CASSWMVSGDNEQFF. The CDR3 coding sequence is TGCGCCAGCAGCTGGATGGTTAGCGGAGACAATGAGCAGTTCTTC.

This CDR3 reads CASSSMRTGTYEQYF. The CDR3 nucleotides are TGTGCCAGCAGCTCCATGCGGACAGGGACCTACGAGCAGTACTTC. The rearrangement uses TRBV28 and TRBJ2-7; TRBD1 matches at 8 bases. This CDR3 comprises 15 residues. The J segment lost 2 bases and the V segment lost 6 bases, leaving 9 bases of the junction unmatched. Germline CDR1 is MDHEN and CDR2 is SYDVKM. Full variable domain (remainder filled in from reference TRBV28 and TRBJ2-7): DVKVTQSSRYLVKRTGEKVFLECVQDMDHENMFWYRQDPGLGLRLIYFSYDVKMKEKGDIPEGYSVSREKKERFSLILESASTNQTSMYLCASSSMRTGTYEQYFGPGTRLTVT.

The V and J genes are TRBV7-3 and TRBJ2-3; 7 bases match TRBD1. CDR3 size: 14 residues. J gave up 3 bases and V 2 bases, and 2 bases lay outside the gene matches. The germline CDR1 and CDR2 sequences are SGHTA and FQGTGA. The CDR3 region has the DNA TGTGCCAGCAGCTTAGGGACAGTGACAGATACGCAGTATTTT. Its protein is CASSLGTVTDTQYF.

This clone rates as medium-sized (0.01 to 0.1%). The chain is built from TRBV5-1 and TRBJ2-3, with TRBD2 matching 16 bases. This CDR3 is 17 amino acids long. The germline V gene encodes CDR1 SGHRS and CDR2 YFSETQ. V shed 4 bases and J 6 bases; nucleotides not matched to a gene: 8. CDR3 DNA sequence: TGCGCCAGCAGCGGTGTAGGGACTAGCGGGGGGGAGGATACGCAGTATTTT. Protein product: CASSGVGTSGGEDTQYF.

CDR3 DNA sequence: TGTGCTAGTGGTCCCACGGCAGGGAGCTCCTACGAGCAGTACTTC. Its translation is CASGPTAGSSYEQYF. V is TRBV12-5 and J is TRBJ2-7; D might be TRBD1 or TRBD2, each matching 5 bases. The CDR3 length is 15 residues. Germline CDR1 LGHNT, CDR2 FRNRAP. With 5 bases removed from V and 0 bases from J, the gap between germline ends came to 14 bases.

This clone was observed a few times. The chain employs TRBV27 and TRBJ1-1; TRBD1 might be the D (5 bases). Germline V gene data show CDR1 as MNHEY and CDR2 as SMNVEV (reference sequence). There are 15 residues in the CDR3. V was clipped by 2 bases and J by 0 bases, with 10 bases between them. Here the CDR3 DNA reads TGTGCCAGCAGTTTAAGTGGGACTTTGAACACTGAAGCTTTCTTT. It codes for CASSLSGTLNTEAFF.

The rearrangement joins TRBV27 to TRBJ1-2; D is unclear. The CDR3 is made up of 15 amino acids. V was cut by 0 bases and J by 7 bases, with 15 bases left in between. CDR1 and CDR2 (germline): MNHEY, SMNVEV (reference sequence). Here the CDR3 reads CASSLSRQYGSGYTF. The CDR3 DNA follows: TGTGCCAGCAGTTTATCGAGACAATACGGCTCTGGCTACACCTTC.

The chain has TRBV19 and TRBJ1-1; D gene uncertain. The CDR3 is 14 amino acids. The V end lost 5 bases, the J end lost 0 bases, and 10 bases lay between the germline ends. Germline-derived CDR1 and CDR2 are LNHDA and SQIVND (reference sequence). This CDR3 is CASSSESMNTEAFF. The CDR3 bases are TGTGCCAGTAGTTCTGAGAGCATGAACACTGAAGCTTTCTTT.

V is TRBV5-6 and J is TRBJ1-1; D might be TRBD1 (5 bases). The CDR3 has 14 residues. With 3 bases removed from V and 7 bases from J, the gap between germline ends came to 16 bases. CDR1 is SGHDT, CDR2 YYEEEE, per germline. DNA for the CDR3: TGTGCCAGCAGCTCTCCATTCGAGGGGCTTGAAGCTTTCTTT. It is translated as CASSSPFEGLEAFF.

CDR3 protein: CASSFLHRDRDLNTEAFF. The CDR3 bases are TGTGCCAGCAGCTTTCTCCACCGGGACAGAGATCTGAACACTGAAGCTTTCTTT. This rearrangement joins TRBV11-3 to TRBJ1-1; 7 bases align to TRBD1. With V trimmed by 3 bases and J by 0 bases, 13 bases remained unmatched. The CDR3 has 18 residues. Germline values: CDR1 SGHNT, CDR2 YENEEA.

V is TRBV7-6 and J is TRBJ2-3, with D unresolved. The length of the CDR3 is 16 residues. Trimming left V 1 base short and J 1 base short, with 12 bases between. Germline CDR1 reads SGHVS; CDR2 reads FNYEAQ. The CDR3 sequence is CASSLGATWGTDTQYF. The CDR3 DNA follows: TGTGCCAGCAGCTTAGGGGCTACATGGGGCACAGATACGCAGTATTTT. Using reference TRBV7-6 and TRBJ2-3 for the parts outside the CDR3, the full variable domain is GAGVSQSPRYKVTKRGQDVALRCDPISGHVSLYWYRQALGQGPEFLTYFNYEAQQDKSGLPNDRFSAERPEGSISTLTIQRTEQRDSAMYRCASSLGATWGTDTQYFGPGTRLTVL.

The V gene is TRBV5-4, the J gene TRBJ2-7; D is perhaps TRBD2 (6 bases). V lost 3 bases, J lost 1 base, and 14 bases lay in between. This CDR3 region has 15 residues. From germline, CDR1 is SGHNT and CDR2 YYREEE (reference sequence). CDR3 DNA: TGTGCCAGCAGCTCGGGGGATCTTCTATCCTACGAGCAGTACTTC. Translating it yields CASSSGDLLSYEQYF.

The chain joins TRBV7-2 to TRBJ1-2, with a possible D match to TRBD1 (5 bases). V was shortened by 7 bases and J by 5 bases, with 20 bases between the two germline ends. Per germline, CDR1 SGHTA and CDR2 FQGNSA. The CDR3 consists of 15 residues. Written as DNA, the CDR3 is TGTGCCAGCACCCCCTCGGGACTGAGGGATTATGGCTACACCTTC. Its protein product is CASTPSGLRDYGYTF.

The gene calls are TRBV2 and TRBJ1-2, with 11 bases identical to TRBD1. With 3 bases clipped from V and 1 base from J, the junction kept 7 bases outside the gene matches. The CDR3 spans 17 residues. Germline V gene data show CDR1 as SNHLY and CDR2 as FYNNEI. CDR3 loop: CASSDLGQGARNYGYTF. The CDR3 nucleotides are TGTGCCAGCAGTGATCTAGGACAGGGGGCGCGTAACTATGGCTACACCTTC.